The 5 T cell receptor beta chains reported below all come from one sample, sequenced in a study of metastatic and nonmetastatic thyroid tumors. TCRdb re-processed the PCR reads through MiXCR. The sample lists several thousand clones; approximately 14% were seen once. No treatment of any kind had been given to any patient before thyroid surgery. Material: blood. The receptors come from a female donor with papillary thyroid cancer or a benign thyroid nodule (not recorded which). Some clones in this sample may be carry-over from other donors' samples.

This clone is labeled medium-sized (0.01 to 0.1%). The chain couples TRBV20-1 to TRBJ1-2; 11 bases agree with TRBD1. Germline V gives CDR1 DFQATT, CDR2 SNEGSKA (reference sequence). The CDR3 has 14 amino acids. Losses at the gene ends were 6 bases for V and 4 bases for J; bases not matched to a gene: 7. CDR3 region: CSAASGTGGYGYTF. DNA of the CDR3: TGCAGTGCCGCATCCGGGACAGGGGGCTATGGCTACACCTTC.

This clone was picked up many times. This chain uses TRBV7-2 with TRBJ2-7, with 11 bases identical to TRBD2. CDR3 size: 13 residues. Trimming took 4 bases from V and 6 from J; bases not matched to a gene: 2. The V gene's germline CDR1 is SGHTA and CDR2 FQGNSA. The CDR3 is CASSSGTSGEQYF. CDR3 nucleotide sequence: TGTGCCAGCAGCTCCGGGACTAGCGGCGAGCAGTACTTC.

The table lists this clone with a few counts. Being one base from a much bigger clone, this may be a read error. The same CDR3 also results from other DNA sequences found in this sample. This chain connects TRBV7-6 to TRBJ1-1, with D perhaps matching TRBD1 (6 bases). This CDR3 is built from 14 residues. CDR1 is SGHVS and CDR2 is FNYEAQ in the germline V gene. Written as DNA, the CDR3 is TGTGCCAGCAGCTTAGCGGCGGGGGACACTGAGGCTTTCTTT. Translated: CASSLAAGDTEAFF.

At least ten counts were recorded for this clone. CDR3: CATRLYNEQFF. The CDR3 DNA follows: TGTGCCACTCGACTGTACAATGAGCAGTTCTTC. The chain is built from TRBV3-1 and TRBJ2-1; D gene ambiguous. The CDR3 is made up of 11 amino acids. Per the germline V gene, CDR1 is LGHDT and CDR2 is YNNKEL (reference sequence). V lost 10 bases and J lost 4, with 8 bases in between.

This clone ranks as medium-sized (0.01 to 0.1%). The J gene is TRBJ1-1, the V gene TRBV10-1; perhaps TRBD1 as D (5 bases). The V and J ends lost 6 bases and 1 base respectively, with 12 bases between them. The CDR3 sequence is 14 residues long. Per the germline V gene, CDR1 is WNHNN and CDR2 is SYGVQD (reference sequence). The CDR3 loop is CASRAGRENTEAFF. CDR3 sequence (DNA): TGCGCCAGCAGGGCGGGGCGGGAGAACACTGAAGCTTTCTTT.